Shown below are 16 T cell receptor beta chains from a single sample sequenced in a study of blood T cell repertoires in COVID-19 (dated by TCRdb to the early 2020s). Libraries came from the immunoSEQ multiplex PCR assay. In TCRdb, the immuneACCESS table is reduced to in-frame sequences with V and J assigned. These tables do not hold every clone; where another copy was compared, an unresolved V gene accounts for under half, and the others remain unexplained. This sample is represented by 150,000 to 200,000 clones; more than 75% of them were singletons. Approximately 4% of the sample is held by the ten biggest clonotypes. Sequences were obtained from peripheral blood. The source of these receptors is a man aged 18 to 29 with active or convalescent COVID-19.

This chain connects TRBV4-2 to TRBJ1-2; D not resolved. The germline CDR1 and CDR2 sequences are LGHNA and YNFKEQ. The CDR3 totals 11 residues. The V gene lost 2 bases and the J gene lost 6 bases, with 4 bases spanning the gap. The DNA for the CDR3 is TGTGCCAGCAGCCAAACAGATGGCTACACCTTC. Translating gives CASSQTDGYTF.

The chain employs TRBV5-1 and TRBJ2-3; 10 nucleotides match TRBD2. V shed 2 bases, J shed 2 bases, and the junction held 5 bases outside the gene matches. CDR1 and CDR2 from the germline V gene are SGHRS and YFSETQ. The CDR3 totals 16 residues. The CDR3 DNA is TGCGCCAGCAGCTTCGGGACTAGCGTCGCCACAGATACGCAGTATTTT. Amino acids: CASSFGTSVATDTQYF.

V is TRBV2 and J is TRBJ1-6, with D unresolved. CDR1 SNHLY and CDR2 FYNNEI come from the germline V gene. Trimming took off 7 bases at V and 5 bases at J, with 24 bases between the two ends. This CDR3 region has 18 residues. CDR3 amino acids: CASTRFRVGYQNNSPLHF. The CDR3 bases are TGTGCCAGCACCCGGTTTCGGGTAGGATATCAGAATAATTCACCCCTCCACTTT.

CDR3 residues: CGTGHPNTEAFF. The CDR3 DNA is TGTGGGACGGGACACCCGAACACTGAAGCTTTCTTT. The chain combines TRBV7-2 with TRBJ1-1; D may be TRBD1 (6 bases). The germline V gene has CDR1 SGHTA and CDR2 FQGNSA. The CDR3 consists of 12 residues.

This clone was detected a few times. The chain has TRBV7-9 and TRBJ1-6, with D maybe TRBD1 (6 bases). With 5 bases removed from V and 7 bases from J, the gap between germline ends came to 9 bases. The CDR3 loop spans 13 amino acids. Germline V gives CDR1 SEHNR, CDR2 FQNEAQ (reference sequence). CDR3 coding DNA: TGTGCCAGCAGCACTACAGGGAATTCACCCCTCCACTTT. Its protein is CASSTTGNSPLHF.

This clone came up once. The chain uses TRBV7-6 and TRBJ2-2; TRBD1 matches at 9 bases. J gave up 7 bases and V 2 bases, and 8 bases lay outside the gene matches. The length of the CDR3 is 16 residues. The germline CDR1 and CDR2 sequences are SGHVS and FNYEAQ. The CDR3 loop reads CASSLSGTGKHGELFF. For the CDR3, the DNA is TGTGCCAGCAGCTTAAGTGGGACAGGGAAGCACGGGGAGCTGTTTTTT.

The chain couples TRBV19 to TRBJ2-6, with D possibly being TRBD2 (6 bases). Per germline, CDR1 LNHDA and CDR2 SQIVND (reference sequence). This CDR3 is 16 amino acids long. V was cut by 3 bases and J by 0 bases, with 9 bases left in between. CDR3 in DNA: TGTGCCAGTAGTATCTACGGGAGCTCTGGGGCCAACGTCCTGACTTTC. Residues: CASSIYGSSGANVLTF.

The chain has TRBV25-1 and TRBJ2-3; D perhaps matches TRBD1 (6 bases). The CDR3 is made up of 15 amino acids. The germline gives CDR1 MGHDK, CDR2 SYGVNS. Between the trimmed V and J ends, which lost 7 bases and 8 bases, there was a span of 22 bases. The CDR3, as DNA: TGTGCCAGCACCTTGGACAGCCAGCCTTCAGCTACGCAGTATTTT. Amino acid sequence: CASTLDSQPSATQYF.

J is TRBJ1-3 and V is TRBV19; D gene unclear. V lost 7 bases and J lost 0, with 13 bases in between. CDR3 length: 15 residues. Looked up from germline, CDR1 is LNHDA and CDR2 is SQIVND (reference sequence). The CDR3 reads CASTDRGSSGNTIYF. DNA for the CDR3: TGTGCCAGTACCGATAGAGGGAGCTCTGGAAACACCATATATTTT.

This chain uses TRBV3-1 (or the pseudogene TRBV3-2) with TRBJ2-4; TRBD1 aligns across 7 bases. This CDR3 has 14 residues. Germline assignment: CDR1 LGHDT and CDR2 YNNKEL (reference sequence). The J segment lost 13 bases and the V segment lost 4 bases, leaving 13 bases of the junction unmatched. CDR3 sequence: CASSPTGAQPPQYF. The CDR3 DNA reads as TGTGCCAGCAGCCCTACAGGGGCTCAGCCCCCCCAGTACTTC.

The chain links TRBV11-2 to TRBJ1-2; TRBD1 might be the D (6 bases). Germline V gene sequence: CDR1 SGHAT, CDR2 FQNNGV. V lost 1 base, J lost 10 bases, and 13 bases lay in between. This CDR3 comprises 13 residues. The CDR3 DNA is TGTGCCAGCAGCTTAGTAAACAGGGTATCCTACACCTTC. Its protein product is CASSLVNRVSYTF.

The gene calls are TRBV5-6 and TRBJ2-7; D is undetermined. Germline V gene lookup returns CDR1 SGHDT and CDR2 YYEEEE. This CDR3 region has 14 residues. Trimming stripped 2 bases from V and 3 bases from J, with 12 bases between. The CDR3 nucleotides read TGTGCCAGCAGCTTTGGTGGCACCAACTACGAGCAGTACTTC. Translation gives CASSFGGTNYEQYF.

V and J are TRBV3-1 (or the pseudogene TRBV3-2) and TRBJ2-2; a possible D gene is TRBD1 (6 bases). Germline V gene lookup returns CDR1 LGHDT and CDR2 YNNKEL (reference sequence). The CDR3 loop spans 13 amino acids. Between the trimmed V and J ends, which lost 6 bases and 6 bases, there was a span of 11 bases. The CDR3 is CASSRTAPGELFF. The DNA for the CDR3 is TGTGCCAGCAGTCGGACAGCCCCCGGGGAGCTGTTTTTT.

The J gene is TRBJ2-7, the V gene TRBV5-1; 7 nucleotides line up with TRBD2. CDR1 and CDR2 (germline): SGHRS, YFSETQ. The CDR3 covers 15 residues. The V segment lost 0 bases and the J segment 0 bases; nucleotides outside the gene matches: 3. The CDR3 here is CASSLDGGNSYEQYV. The DNA for the CDR3 is TGCGCCAGCAGCTTGGACGGGGGGAACTCCTACGAGCAGTACGTC.

This clone was found a few times. The chain combines TRBV28 with TRBJ1-6; D might be TRBD1 (6 bases). This CDR3 is built from 14 residues. The germline gives CDR1 MDHEN, CDR2 SYDVKM. Trimming shortened V by 3 bases and J by 8 bases, and 11 bases separated the two germline ends. The CDR3 bases are TGTGCCAGCAGTTTTGGGGGGGCTGATTCACCCCTCCACTTT. Translation gives CASSFGGADSPLHF. Looking up the rest from reference TRBV28 and TRBJ1-6 gives the full variable domain: DVKVTQSSRYLVKRTGEKVFLECVQDMDHENMFWYRQDPGLGLRLIYFSYDVKMKEKGDIPEGYSVSREKKERFSLILESASTNQTSMYLCASSFGGADSPLHFGNGTRLTVT.

This chain connects TRBV10-3 to TRBJ1-3; D is uncertain. This CDR3 is 14 amino acids long. Germline assignment: CDR1 ENHRY and CDR2 SYGVKD. The V gene lost 8 bases and the J gene lost 0 bases, with 11 bases spanning the gap. The chain's CDR3 is CAIRGWGSGNTIYF. The DNA for the CDR3 is TGTGCCATCCGAGGGTGGGGCTCTGGAAACACCATATATTTT.